This T cell receptor (beta chain) was sequenced for a study of cytomegalovirus exposure and HLA in healthy donors. Whole-study results and caveats: Some public TCRs appeared in many individuals, while most sequences were rare. Researchers counted around 170 TCR beta chains as cytomegalovirus-associated.

Remarks on this clone: As yet, its antigen is unknown.

The assay was immunoSEQ multiplex PCR, and TCRdb's table has in-frame clones only and misses some. Altogether about 160,000 clones are present, 80% to 90% being singletons, with the ten largest covering approximately 2%. In germline, CDR1 is SGHTA, CDR2 FQGNSA. The ends lost 8 bases at V and 4 bases at J; junction bases unmatched: 7. The CDR3 extends over 13 amino acids. While the first cohort had several hundred subjects, the donors belonged to the separate validation cohort of over a hundred subjects. Material: PBMCs. The rearrangement joins TRBV7-2 to TRBJ1-2, with 7 bases lining up with TRBD1. The sequence was collected from a woman aged 18-29 years in good health and CMV-seronegative. CDR3 in amino acids: CASGRDSTYGYTF. In DNA form, the CDR3 reads TGTGCCAGCGGAAGGGACAGCACCTATGGCTACACCTTC.